Presented here are 28 T cell receptor beta chains from one specimen sequenced in a study of human T cells and chemical hapten exposure. From the RACE reads, TCRdb called clonotypes with MiXCR, one entry per CDR3 protein. This sample has 75,000 to 100,000 distinct CDR3 sequences, with approximately 13% found just once. Time point denoted: patch test 1, 2 weeks after DPC sensitization. As to treatment: therapeutic diphenylcyclopropenone sensitization with weekly scalp DPC. The sequenced sample was whole blood, obtained in connection with sensitization to the hapten diphenylcyclopropenone (DPC). These receptors came from a woman between 40 and 50 years old with alopecia areata. Some clones in this sample may be carry-over from other donors' samples.

This clonotype has a count of ten or more. The rearrangement joins TRBV18 to TRBJ1-5, with TRBD1 as a possible D gene (6 bases). Germline CDR1 reads KGHSH; CDR2 reads LQKENI. V lost 2 bases, J lost 3 bases, and 11 bases lay in between. CDR3 length equals 15 residues. CDR3 DNA: TGTGCCAGCTCACCAGGGCAGGGGAACAATCAGCCCCAGCATTTT. This codes for CASSPGQGNNQPQHF.

This clonotype was observed a few times. The chain has TRBV28 and TRBJ2-7, with 7 bases that match TRBD1. The CDR3 has 14 amino acids. J lost 6 bases, V lost 7 bases, and 12 bases had no gene match. Per germline, CDR1 MDHEN and CDR2 SYDVKM. DNA of the CDR3: TGTGCCAGCACTCTAAGGACAGGTCCAATCGAGCAGTACTTC. It is translated as CASTLRTGPIEQYF.

This clonotype has at least ten counts. This chain joins TRBV5-6 and TRBJ1-6, with TRBD1 matching over 9 bases. Unmatched junction bases numbered 5, after V lost 3 bases and J lost 7 bases. The germline CDR1 and CDR2 sequences are SGHDT and YYEEEE. The CDR3 spans 15 residues. The DNA for the CDR3 is TGTGCCAGCAGCTGGTTCGACAGGGGGAATTCACCCCTCCACTTT. The encoded protein is CASSWFDRGNSPLHF.

This chain joins TRBV28 and TRBJ2-7; TRBD1 matches 8 bases. CDR1 is MDHEN, CDR2 SYDVKM, per germline. The CDR3 extends over 17 amino acids. V dropped 3 bases and J dropped 1; count of bases not matched to a gene: 11. Here the CDR3 DNA reads TGTGCCAGCAGTTTCCCTTTTGGACAGGGACCGTCCTACGAGCAGTACTTC. It is translated as CASSFPFGQGPSYEQYF.

A remark on this clonotype: One junction end disagrees with the germline gene, perhaps due to a read error. The rearrangement joins TRBV2 to TRBJ2-1, with TRBD1 as a possible D gene (6 bases). The CDR3 sequence is 15 residues long. Germline lookup yields CDR1 SNHLY and CDR2 FYNNEI. CDR3 bases: TGTGCCGGCAGTTTAGACAGGAGCTCCTACAATGAGCAGTTCTTC. Translated: CAGSLDRSSYNEQFF.

This clonotype was seen a handful of times. The chain couples TRBV5-1 to TRBJ2-2; D is tentatively TRBD1 or TRBD2 (5 bases each). This CDR3 comprises 15 residues. Germline V gene data show CDR1 as SGHRS and CDR2 as YFSETQ. Trimming left V 3 bases short and J 5 bases short, with 14 bases between. The CDR3 protein is CASSSGDHETGELFF. Here the CDR3 DNA reads TGCGCCAGCAGCTCTGGGGACCATGAGACCGGGGAGCTGTTTTTT. The whole variable domain, remainder taken from reference TRBV5-1 and TRBJ2-2, is KAGVTQTPRYLIKTRGQQVTLSCSPISGHRSVSWYQQTPGQGLQFLFEYFSETQRNKGNFPGRFSGRQFSNSRSEMNVSTLELGDSALYLCASSSGDHETGELFFGEGSRLTVL.

The CDR3 bases are TGCAGTGCCCTCCCGGGCGGGGGGGCAGATACGCAGTATTTT. Its protein is CSALPGGGADTQYF. This chain uses TRBV20-1 with TRBJ2-3; 9 positions agree with TRBD2. V was pared by 6 bases and J by 4 bases, with 8 bases of the junction left unmatched. The length of the CDR3 is 14 residues. Germline CDR1 is DFQATT and CDR2 is SNEGSKA (reference sequence).

The chain recombines TRBV14 with TRBJ1-1; TRBD1 matches at 8 bases. The CDR3 is 16 amino acids. The trim removed 4 bases at V and 0 bases at J, leaving 7 bases unmatched. Looked up from germline, CDR1 is SGHDN and CDR2 is FVKESK. CDR3 protein: CASSPYWDRLNTEAFF. CDR3 nucleotide sequence: TGTGCCAGCAGCCCATATTGGGACAGGTTGAACACTGAAGCTTTCTTT.

The chain joins TRBV12-3 or TRBV12-4 to TRBJ2-3; the match to TRBD2 covers 9 bases. Trimming at V came to 2 bases and at J to 3 bases, leaving 9 bases not matched to a gene. The CDR3 runs 17 residues. CDR3 region: CASSLLGDSGRTDTQYF. The CDR3 bases are TGTGCCAGCAGTTTACTTGGGGATAGCGGGAGAACAGATACGCAGTATTTT.

V is TRBV18 and J is TRBJ2-2; 7 bases line up with TRBD1. CDR1 is KGHSH, CDR2 LQKENI, per germline. V was pared by 1 base and J by 5 bases, with 7 bases of the junction left unmatched. The CDR3 spans 16 residues. In nucleotides, the CDR3 is TGTGCCAGCTCACCACTGAACAGGGGCGGAACCGGGGAGCTGTTTTTT. Protein: CASSPLNRGGTGELFF.

This clonotype was recorded a few times. This chain links TRBV4-3 with TRBJ1-2, with D possibly TRBD1 on 5 matching bases. Trimming shortened V by 0 bases and J by 2 bases, and 13 bases separated the two germline ends. Germline V CDR1 and CDR2: LGHNA, YSLEER. The CDR3 contains 16 residues. The CDR3 protein is CASSQEGVGSNYGYTF. Here the CDR3 DNA reads TGCGCCAGCAGCCAAGAAGGGGTAGGGTCGAACTATGGCTACACCTTC.

This clonotype was seen a handful of times. The chain employs TRBV4-1 and TRBJ2-7, with TRBD2 matching 9 bases. The ends lost 0 bases at V and 2 bases at J; junction bases unmatched: 2. This CDR3 has 15 amino acids. Germline V lookup: CDR1 MGHRA, CDR2 YSYEKL. This chain's CDR3 is CASSQELAGAYEQYF. The CDR3 nucleotides are TGCGCCAGCAGCCAAGAACTAGCGGGCGCCTACGAGCAGTACTTC.

The chain combines TRBV12-3 or TRBV12-4 with TRBJ1-5, with 7 bases identical to TRBD1. Trimming at V came to 7 bases and at J to 4 bases, leaving 4 bases not matched to a gene. This CDR3 comprises 13 residues. The DNA for the CDR3 is TGTGCCAGCAAGGAGACAGGGAATCAGCCCCAGCATTTT. Protein sequence: CASKETGNQPQHF.

The rearrangement uses TRBV29-1 and TRBJ1-2; D possibly corresponds to TRBD1 (6 bases). This CDR3 contains 14 residues. The germline CDR1 and CDR2 sequences are SQVTM and ANQGSEA. The V gene lost 0 bases and the J gene lost 4 bases, with 12 bases spanning the gap. The CDR3 protein is CSVEDFGGAYGYTF. For the CDR3, the DNA is TGCAGCGTTGAAGATTTTGGGGGGGCCTATGGCTACACCTTC.

This clonotype was observed a few times. The CDR3 region is CSAALADYNEQFF. Here the CDR3 DNA reads TGCAGTGCCGCTCTAGCGGACTACAATGAGCAGTTCTTC. The V and J genes are TRBV20-1 and TRBJ2-1; 7 bases map to TRBD2. J lost 3 bases, V lost 6 bases, and 5 bases had no gene match. The length of the CDR3 is 13 residues. Germline V CDR1 and CDR2: DFQATT, SNEGSKA (reference sequence).

This clonotype was recorded at least ten times. V is TRBV5-4 and J is TRBJ2-6; TRBD1 is a possible D gene (5 bases). Between the trimmed V and J ends, which lost 4 bases and 0 bases, there was a span of 23 bases. CDR3 length: 20 amino acids. From germline, CDR1 is SGHNT and CDR2 YYREEE (reference sequence). The CDR3 region is CASSGQGRLAQYSGANVLTF. In DNA, the CDR3 is TGTGCCAGCAGCGGGCAGGGCCGCCTGGCCCAGTACTCTGGGGCCAACGTCCTGACTTTC.

There are many counts of this clonotype. The chain combines TRBV12-3 or TRBV12-4 with TRBJ2-1; 9 nucleotides line up with TRBD2. The CDR3 contains 16 residues. The junction had 11 bases not matched to a gene; V was cut back by 4 bases and J by 7 bases. DNA for the CDR3: TGTGCCAGCAGTTCGACTAGCGGTACGCATTGGAATGAGCAGTTCTTC. Its translation: CASSSTSGTHWNEQFF.

The gene calls are TRBV28 and TRBJ2-3; D could derive from TRBD1 or TRBD2 (5 bases each). The CDR3 totals 13 residues. V dropped 3 bases and J dropped 6 bases, with 10 bases sitting between them. Germline CDR1 is MDHEN and CDR2 is SYDVKM. The CDR3 region has the DNA TGTGCCAGCAGTTTCTTCGGGACGGATACGCAGTATTTT. Translated: CASSFFGTDTQYF.

In its sample, this clonotype was seen a few times. This chain uses TRBV6-6 with TRBJ2-1; D unclear. This CDR3 comprises 15 residues. Germline values: CDR1 MNHNY, CDR2 SVGAGI (reference sequence). The V end was cut by 5 bases, the J end by 1 base, with 12 bases between. DNA for the CDR3: TGTGCCAGCAGTAGGCCGATCAGGTCCTACAATGAGCAGTTCTTC. As protein: CASSRPIRSYNEQFF.

The CDR3: CASSLLENEQYF. In DNA, the CDR3 is TGTGCCAGCAGCTTACTAGAAAACGAGCAGTACTTC. The chain couples TRBV5-4 to TRBJ2-7; TRBD2 is a possible D gene (5 bases). This CDR3 region has 12 residues. Germline loops: CDR1 SGHNT, CDR2 YYREEE (reference sequence). Trimming took off 2 bases at V and 5 bases at J, with 8 bases between the two ends. The full variable domain, completed using reference TRBV5-4 and TRBJ2-7, is ETGVTQSPTHLIKTRGQQVTLRCSSQSGHNTVSWYQQALGQGPQFIFQYYREEENGRGNFPPRFSGLQFPNYSSELNVNALELDDSALYLCASSLLENEQYFGPGTRLTVT.

This clonotype appeared a few times. The J gene is TRBJ1-1, the V gene TRBV28; no clear D gene. Trimming cost V 2 bases and J 5 bases, with 9 bases left between them. Germline CDR1 reads MDHEN; CDR2 reads SYDVKM. The CDR3 extends over 13 amino acids. The CDR3 region is CASSLISQTEAFF. CDR3 sequence (DNA): TGTGCCAGCAGTTTAATCTCACAGACTGAAGCTTTCTTT. Drawing the rest from reference TRBV28 and TRBJ1-1, the complete variable domain is DVKVTQSSRYLVKRTGEKVFLECVQDMDHENMFWYRQDPGLGLRLIYFSYDVKMKEKGDIPEGYSVSREKKERFSLILESASTNQTSMYLCASSLISQTEAFFGQGTRLTVV.

The CDR3, as DNA: TGCAGTGCTAGAGATTGGGAGGGGGACACTGAAGCTTTCTTT. Protein: CSARDWEGDTEAFF. The chain carries TRBV20-1 and TRBJ1-1; tentative D call: TRBD1 (6 bases). From germline, CDR1 is DFQATT and CDR2 SNEGSKA (reference sequence). Trimming shortened V by 0 bases and J by 3 bases, and 11 bases separated the two germline ends. The CDR3 contains 14 residues.

This clonotype was seen a handful of times. The gene calls are TRBV7-8 and TRBJ1-4, with 7 bases lining up with TRBD1. V lost 5 bases and J lost 5; bases outside the gene matches: 8. The CDR3 loop spans 15 amino acids. The germline V gene encodes CDR1 SGHVS and CDR2 FQNEAQ. The CDR3 DNA reads TGTGCCAGCAGCCCTTGGGACAGTTCGAATGAAAAACTGTTTTTT. This gives the protein CASSPWDSSNEKLFF.

J is TRBJ2-7 and V is TRBV6-2 or TRBV6-3; no firm D call. Trimming took 6 bases from V and 0 from J, leaving 15 bases between them. In germline, CDR1 is MNHEY, CDR2 SVGEGT. The CDR3 has 15 amino acids. In DNA, the CDR3 is TGTGCCAGCAGCTCCTTCGGACGAGGCTCCTACGAGCAGTACTTC. It translates to CASSSFGRGSYEQYF.

This chain uses TRBV27 with TRBJ2-3; D gene uncertain. CDR1 is MNHEY, CDR2 SMNVEV, per germline (reference sequence). This CDR3 spans 13 amino acids. Trimming removed 8 bases from V and 5 bases from J, with 14 bases in between. CDR3: CASASIIGDTQYF. The CDR3 region has the DNA TGTGCCAGCGCTTCGATAATAGGAGATACGCAGTATTTT.

The table lists this clonotype with many counts. This sequence joins TRBV7-8 and TRBJ2-7, with 8 bases lining up with TRBD1. The V segment lost 3 bases and the J segment 5 bases; nucleotides outside the gene matches: 6. Germline V gene lookup returns CDR1 SGHVS and CDR2 FQNEAQ. CDR3 length: 14 residues. This chain's CDR3 is CASSLNPTGDEQYF. In DNA form, the CDR3 reads TGTGCCAGCAGCTTGAACCCGACAGGGGACGAGCAGTACTTC.

This clonotype was seen more than once but under ten times. The chain recombines TRBV12-3 or TRBV12-4 with TRBJ2-1; D may be TRBD2 (5 bases). V lost 2 bases and J lost 15, with 14 bases in between. There are 12 residues in the CDR3. CDR3 loop: CASSLRASRLFF. The CDR3 coding sequence is TGTGCCAGCAGTTTACGAGCTAGCCGGTTGTTCTTC.

On this clonotype itself: The junction departs from the called germline gene at one end, perhaps through a read error. The V gene is TRBV5-6, the J gene TRBJ2-5; D is possibly TRBD1 (6 bases). CDR3 size: 12 residues. Germline CDR1 is SGHDT and CDR2 is YYEEEE. CDR3 coding DNA: TGTGCCAGCAGCTGGGGACAAGAGACCAAGTACTTC. Its protein is CASSWGQETKYF.